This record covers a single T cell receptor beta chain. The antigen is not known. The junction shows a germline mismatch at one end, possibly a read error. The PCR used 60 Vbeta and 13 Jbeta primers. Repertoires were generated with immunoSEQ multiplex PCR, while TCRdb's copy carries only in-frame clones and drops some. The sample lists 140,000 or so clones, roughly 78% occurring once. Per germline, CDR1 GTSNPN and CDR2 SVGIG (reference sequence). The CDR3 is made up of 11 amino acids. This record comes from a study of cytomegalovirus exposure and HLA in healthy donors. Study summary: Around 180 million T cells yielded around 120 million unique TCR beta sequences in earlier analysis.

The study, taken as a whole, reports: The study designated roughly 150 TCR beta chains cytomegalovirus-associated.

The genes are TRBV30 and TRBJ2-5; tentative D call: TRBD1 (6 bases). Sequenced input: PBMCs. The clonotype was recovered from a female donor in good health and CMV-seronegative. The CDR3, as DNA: TGTGCCTGGCACCTGGGACAAATTGTCGACTTC. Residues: CAWHLGQIVDF.